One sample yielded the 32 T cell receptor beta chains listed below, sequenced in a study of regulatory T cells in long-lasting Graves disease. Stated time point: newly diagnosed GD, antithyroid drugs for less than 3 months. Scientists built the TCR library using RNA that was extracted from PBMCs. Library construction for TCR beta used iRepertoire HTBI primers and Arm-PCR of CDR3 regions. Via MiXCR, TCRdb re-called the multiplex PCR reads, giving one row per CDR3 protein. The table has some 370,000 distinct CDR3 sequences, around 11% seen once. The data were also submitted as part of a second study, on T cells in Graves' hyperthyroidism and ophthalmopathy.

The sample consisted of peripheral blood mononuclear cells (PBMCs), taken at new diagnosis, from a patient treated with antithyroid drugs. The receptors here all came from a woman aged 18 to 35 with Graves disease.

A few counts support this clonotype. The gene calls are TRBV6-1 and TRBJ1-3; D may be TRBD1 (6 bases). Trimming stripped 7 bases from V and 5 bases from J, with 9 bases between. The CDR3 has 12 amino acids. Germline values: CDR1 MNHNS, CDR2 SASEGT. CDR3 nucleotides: TGTGCCAGCATAGGGGGACGAAACACCATATATTTT. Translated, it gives CASIGGRNTIYF.

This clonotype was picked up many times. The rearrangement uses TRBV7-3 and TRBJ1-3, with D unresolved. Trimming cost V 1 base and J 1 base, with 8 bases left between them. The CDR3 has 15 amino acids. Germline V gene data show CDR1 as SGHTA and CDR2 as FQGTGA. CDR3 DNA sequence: TGTGCCAGCAGCTTAAACGGAAGGTCTGGAAACACCATATATTTT. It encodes CASSLNGRSGNTIYF.

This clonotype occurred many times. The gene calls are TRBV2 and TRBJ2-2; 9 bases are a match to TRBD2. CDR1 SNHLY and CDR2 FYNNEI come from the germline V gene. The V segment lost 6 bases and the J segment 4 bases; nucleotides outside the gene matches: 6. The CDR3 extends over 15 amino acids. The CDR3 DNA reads TGTGCCAGCAGGAGGCGGGGGGGACTCACCGGGGAGCTGTTTTTT. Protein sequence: CASRRRGGLTGELFF. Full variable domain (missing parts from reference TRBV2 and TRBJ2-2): EPEVTQTPSHQVTQMGQEVILRCVPISNHLYFYWYRQILGQKVEFLVSFYNNEISEKSEIFDDQFSVERPDGSNFTLKIRSTKLEDSAMYFCASRRRGGLTGELFFGEGSRLTVL.

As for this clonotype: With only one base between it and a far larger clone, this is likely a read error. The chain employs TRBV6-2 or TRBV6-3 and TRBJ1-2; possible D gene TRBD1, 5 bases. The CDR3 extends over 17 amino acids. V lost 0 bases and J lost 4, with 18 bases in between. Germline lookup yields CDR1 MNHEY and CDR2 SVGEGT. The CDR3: CASSYSPTGLGSYGYTF. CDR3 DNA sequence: TGTGCCAGCAGTTACTCGCCCACGGGACTGGGGAGCTATGGCTACACCTTC.

As DNA, the CDR3 is TGTGCCACCAGCAGAGATCGTTCAGCCTCATATGAAAAACTGTTTTTT. It is translated as CATSRDRSASYEKLFF. The rearrangement uses TRBV15 and TRBJ1-4; D is undetermined. The CDR3 sequence is 16 residues long. CDR1 and CDR2 (germline): LNHNV, YYDKDF (reference sequence). V was cut by 0 bases and J by 6 bases, with 14 bases left in between.

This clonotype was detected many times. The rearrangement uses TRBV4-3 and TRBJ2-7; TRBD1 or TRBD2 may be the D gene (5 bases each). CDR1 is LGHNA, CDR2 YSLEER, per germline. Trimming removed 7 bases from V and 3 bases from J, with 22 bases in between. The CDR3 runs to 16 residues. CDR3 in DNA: TGCGCCAGCACCTTCAAACGGCCGGGACCACACTACGAGCAGTACGTC. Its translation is CASTFKRPGPHYEQYV.

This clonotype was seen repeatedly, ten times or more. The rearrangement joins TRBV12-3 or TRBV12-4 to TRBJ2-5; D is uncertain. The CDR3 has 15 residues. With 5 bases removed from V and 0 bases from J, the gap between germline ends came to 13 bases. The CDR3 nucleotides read TGTGCCAGCAGTCACCGGGCCGCGTACCAAGAGACCCAGTACTTC. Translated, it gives CASSHRAAYQETQYF.

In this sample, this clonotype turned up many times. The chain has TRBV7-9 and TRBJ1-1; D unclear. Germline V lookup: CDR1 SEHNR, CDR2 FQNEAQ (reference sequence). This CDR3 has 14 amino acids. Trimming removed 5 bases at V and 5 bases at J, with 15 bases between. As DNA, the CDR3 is TGTGCCAGCAGCCCCCAGAACTGGGATACTGAAGCTTTCTTT. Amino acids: CASSPQNWDTEAFF.

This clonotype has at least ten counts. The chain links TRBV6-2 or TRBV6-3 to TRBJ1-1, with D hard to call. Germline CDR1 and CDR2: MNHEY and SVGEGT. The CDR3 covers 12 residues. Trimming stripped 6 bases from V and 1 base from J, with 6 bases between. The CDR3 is CASRGPNTEAFF. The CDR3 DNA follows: TGTGCCAGCAGGGGCCCGAACACTGAAGCTTTCTTT.

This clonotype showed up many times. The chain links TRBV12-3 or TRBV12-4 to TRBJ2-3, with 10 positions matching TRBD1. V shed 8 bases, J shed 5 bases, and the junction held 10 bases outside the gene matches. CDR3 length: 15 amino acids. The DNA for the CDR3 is TGTGCCAGCTCTATGACAGGGGGCGAGGGAGATACGCAGTATTTT. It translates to CASSMTGGEGDTQYF.

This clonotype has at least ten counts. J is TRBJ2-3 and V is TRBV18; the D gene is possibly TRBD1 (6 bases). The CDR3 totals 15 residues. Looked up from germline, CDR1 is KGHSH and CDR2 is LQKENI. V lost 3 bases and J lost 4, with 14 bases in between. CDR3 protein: CASSPRTVKADTQYF. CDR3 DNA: TGTGCCAGCTCACCCCGGACAGTAAAGGCAGATACGCAGTATTTT. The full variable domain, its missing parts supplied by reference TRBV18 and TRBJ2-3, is NAGVMQNPRHLVRRRGQEARLRCSPMKGHSHVYWYRQLPEEGLKFMVYLQKENIIDESGMPKERFSAEFPKEGPSILRIQQVVRGDSAAYFCASSPRTVKADTQYFGPGTRLTVL.

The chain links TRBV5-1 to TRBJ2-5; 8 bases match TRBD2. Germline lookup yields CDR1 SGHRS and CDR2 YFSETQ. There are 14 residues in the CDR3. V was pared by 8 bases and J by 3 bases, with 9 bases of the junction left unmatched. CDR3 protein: CASHTPGLEETQYF. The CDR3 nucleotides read TGCGCCAGTCACACTCCGGGACTAGAAGAGACCCAGTACTTC.

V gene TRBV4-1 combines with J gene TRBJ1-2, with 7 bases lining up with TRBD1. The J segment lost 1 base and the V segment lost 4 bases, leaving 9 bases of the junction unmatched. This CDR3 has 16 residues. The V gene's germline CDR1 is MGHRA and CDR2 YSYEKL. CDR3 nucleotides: TGCGCCAGCAGCCGGAACCGGGACAGCTTTAACTATGGCTACACCTTC. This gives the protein CASSRNRDSFNYGYTF.

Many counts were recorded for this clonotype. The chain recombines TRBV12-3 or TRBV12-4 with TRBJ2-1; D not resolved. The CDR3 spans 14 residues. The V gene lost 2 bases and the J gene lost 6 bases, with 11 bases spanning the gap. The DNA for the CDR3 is TGTGCCAGCAGTTTATCCGGTAGCCTCAATGAGCAGTTCTTC. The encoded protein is CASSLSGSLNEQFF.

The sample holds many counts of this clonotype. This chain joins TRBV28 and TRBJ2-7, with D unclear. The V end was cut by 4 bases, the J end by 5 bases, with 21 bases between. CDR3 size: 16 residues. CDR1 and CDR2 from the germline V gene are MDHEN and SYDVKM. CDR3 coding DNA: TGTGCCAGCAGTTCCCCGACCCACCCCCCTCGGGACGAGCAGTACTTC. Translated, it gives CASSSPTHPPRDEQYF.

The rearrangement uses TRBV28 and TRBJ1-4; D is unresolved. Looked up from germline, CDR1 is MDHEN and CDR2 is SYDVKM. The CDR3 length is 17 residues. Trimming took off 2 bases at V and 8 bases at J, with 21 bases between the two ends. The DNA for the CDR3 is TGTGCCAGCAGTTTAAACGTGAACCTCCCTCCGACCGAAAAACTGTTTTTT. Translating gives CASSLNVNLPPTEKLFF.

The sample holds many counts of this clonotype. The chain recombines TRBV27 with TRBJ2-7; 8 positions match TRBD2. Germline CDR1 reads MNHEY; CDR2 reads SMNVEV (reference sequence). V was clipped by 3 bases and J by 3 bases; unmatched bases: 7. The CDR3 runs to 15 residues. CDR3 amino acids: CASSFSLAGYYEQYF. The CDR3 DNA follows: TGTGCCAGCAGTTTTAGTCTAGCGGGTTACTACGAGCAGTACTTC.

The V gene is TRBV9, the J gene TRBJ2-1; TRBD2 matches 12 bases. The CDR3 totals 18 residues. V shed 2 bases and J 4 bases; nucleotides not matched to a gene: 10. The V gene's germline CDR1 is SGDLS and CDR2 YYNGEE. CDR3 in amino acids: CASSVGSGTSGFYNEQFF. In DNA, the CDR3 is TGTGCCAGCAGCGTCGGTTCCGGGACTAGCGGGTTTTACAATGAGCAGTTCTTC.

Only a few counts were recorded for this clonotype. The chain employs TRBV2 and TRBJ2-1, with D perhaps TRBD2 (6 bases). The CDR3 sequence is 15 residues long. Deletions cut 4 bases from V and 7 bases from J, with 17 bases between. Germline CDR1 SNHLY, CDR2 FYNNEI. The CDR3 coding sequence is TGTGCCAGCAGTGTCCTTGATAGGGCGGGGAATGAGCAGTTCTTC. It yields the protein CASSVLDRAGNEQFF. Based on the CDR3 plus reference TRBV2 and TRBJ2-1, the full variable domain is EPEVTQTPSHQVTQMGQEVILRCVPISNHLYFYWYRQILGQKVEFLVSFYNNEISEKSEIFDDQFSVERPDGSNFTLKIRSTKLEDSAMYFCASSVLDRAGNEQFFGPGTRLTVL.

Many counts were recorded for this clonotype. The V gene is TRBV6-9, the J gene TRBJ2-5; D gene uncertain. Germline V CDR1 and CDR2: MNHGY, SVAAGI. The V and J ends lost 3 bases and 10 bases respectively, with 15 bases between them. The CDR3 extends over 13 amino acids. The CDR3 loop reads CASSYQAVRDQYF. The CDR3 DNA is TGTGCCAGCAGTTACCAGGCAGTAAGGGACCAGTACTTC.

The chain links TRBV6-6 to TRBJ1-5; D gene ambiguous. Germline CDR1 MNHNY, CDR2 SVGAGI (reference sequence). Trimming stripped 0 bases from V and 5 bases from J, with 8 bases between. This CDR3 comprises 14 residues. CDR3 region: CASSYSRGDQPQHF. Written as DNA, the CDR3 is TGTGCCAGCAGTTACTCGCGTGGCGATCAGCCCCAGCATTTT.

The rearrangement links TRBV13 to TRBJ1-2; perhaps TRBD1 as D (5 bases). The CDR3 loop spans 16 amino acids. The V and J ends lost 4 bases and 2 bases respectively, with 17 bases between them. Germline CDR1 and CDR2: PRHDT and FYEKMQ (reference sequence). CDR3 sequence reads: CASSSPGAPGNYGYTF. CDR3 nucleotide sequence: TGTGCCAGCAGCTCACCCGGTGCCCCAGGGAACTATGGCTACACCTTC.

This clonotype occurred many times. CDR3 DNA: TGCAGTGCTAGAGATCAAACCTCCTACAGGGGAAACTATGGCTACACCTTC. Translated: CSARDQTSYRGNYGYTF. The chain carries TRBV20-1 and TRBJ1-2; 7 nucleotides align to TRBD1. This CDR3 has 17 amino acids. CDR1 and CDR2 from the germline V gene are DFQATT and SNEGSKA (reference sequence). V lost 0 bases to trimming and J lost 2 bases; unmatched junction nucleotides: 12.

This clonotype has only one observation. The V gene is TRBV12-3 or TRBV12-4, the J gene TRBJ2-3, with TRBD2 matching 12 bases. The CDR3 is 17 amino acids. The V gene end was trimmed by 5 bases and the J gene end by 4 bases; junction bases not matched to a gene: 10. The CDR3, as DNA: TGTGCCAGCAGTCAGACTAGCGGGAGTATGAGTGCAGATACGCAGTATTTT. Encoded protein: CASSQTSGSMSADTQYF.

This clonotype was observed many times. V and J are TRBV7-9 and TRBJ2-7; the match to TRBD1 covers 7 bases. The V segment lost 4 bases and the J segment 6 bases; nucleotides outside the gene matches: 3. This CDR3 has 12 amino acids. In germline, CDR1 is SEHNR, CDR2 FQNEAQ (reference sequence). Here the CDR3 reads CASSYGTAEQYF. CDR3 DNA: TGTGCCAGCAGCTACGGGACAGCCGAGCAGTACTTC.

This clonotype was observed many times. CDR3 nucleotide sequence: TGTGCCAGCATGCGTGGGGGTCGACAGCCCCAGCATTTT. Translation gives CASMRGGRQPQHF. The rearrangement uses TRBV2 and TRBJ1-5; tentatively, D is TRBD1 (5 bases). Germline V lookup: CDR1 SNHLY, CDR2 FYNNEI. CDR3 size: 13 residues. Trimming cost V 7 bases and J 7 bases, with 14 bases left between them.

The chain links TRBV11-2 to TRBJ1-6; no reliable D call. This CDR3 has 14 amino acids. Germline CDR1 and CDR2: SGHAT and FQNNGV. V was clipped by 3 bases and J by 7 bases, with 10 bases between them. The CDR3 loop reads CASSFDWENSPLHF. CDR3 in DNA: TGTGCCAGCAGCTTTGACTGGGAAAATTCACCCCTCCACTTT.

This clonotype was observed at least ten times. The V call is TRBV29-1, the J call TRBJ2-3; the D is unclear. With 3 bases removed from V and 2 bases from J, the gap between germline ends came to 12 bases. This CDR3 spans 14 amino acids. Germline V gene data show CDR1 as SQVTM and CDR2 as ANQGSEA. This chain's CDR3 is CSVDGEGLTDTQYF. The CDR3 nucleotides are TGCAGCGTTGACGGTGAAGGCCTCACAGATACGCAGTATTTT.

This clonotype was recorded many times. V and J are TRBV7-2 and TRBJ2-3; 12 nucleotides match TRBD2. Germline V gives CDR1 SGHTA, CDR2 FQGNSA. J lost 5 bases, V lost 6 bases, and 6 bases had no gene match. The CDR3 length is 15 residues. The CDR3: CASSETSGGLDTQYF. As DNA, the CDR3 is TGTGCCAGCAGTGAGACTAGCGGGGGACTAGATACGCAGTATTTT.

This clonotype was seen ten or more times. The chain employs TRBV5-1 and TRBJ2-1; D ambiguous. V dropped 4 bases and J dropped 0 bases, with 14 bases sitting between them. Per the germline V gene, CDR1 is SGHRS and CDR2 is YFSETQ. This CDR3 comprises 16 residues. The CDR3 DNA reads TGCGCCAGCAGCGAGGTGAGATCCCTCTCCTACAATGAGCAGTTCTTC. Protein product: CASSEVRSLSYNEQFF.

DNA of the CDR3: TGTGCCACCAGCAGAGACCCCCTAGCGGGAACGTATGGTGAGCAGTTCTTC. The encoded protein is CATSRDPLAGTYGEQFF. V and J are TRBV15 and TRBJ2-1, with TRBD2 identical over 9 bases. V lost 0 bases, J lost 9 bases, and 12 bases stayed unmatched. This CDR3 has 17 amino acids. The germline CDR1 and CDR2 sequences are LNHNV and YYDKDF (reference sequence).

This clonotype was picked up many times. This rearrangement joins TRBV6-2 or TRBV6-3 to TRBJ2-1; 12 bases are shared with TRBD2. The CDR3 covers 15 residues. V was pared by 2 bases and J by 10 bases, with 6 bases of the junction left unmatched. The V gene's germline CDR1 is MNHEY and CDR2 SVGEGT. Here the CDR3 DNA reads TGTGCCAGCAGTTACGGACTAGCGGGGTTAAACGAGCAGTTCTTC. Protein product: CASSYGLAGLNEQFF.